The 23 T cell receptor beta chains given below trace back to one sample, sequenced in a study of shared clonotypes between healthy human individuals. TCRdb's table, derived via immunoSEQ multiplex PCR, lists solely in-frame clones and lacks some. The table shows around 2.1 million clones, with approximately 94% occurring only once. The naive CD8 population came from CD45RO-negative cells selected for CCR7, without terminally differentiated effector memory CD45RA+ cells. The sample comprised naive CD8+ T cells from PBMCs. Every receptor here comes from a man aged 18 to 35 in good health. Some clones in this sample may be carry-over from other donors' samples.

This clone appeared once. V gene TRBV7-8 combines with J gene TRBJ1-1, with D possibly TRBD1 on 5 matching bases. CDR3 size: 14 residues. V dropped 5 bases and J dropped 4 bases, with 14 bases sitting between them. The germline gives CDR1 SGHVS, CDR2 FQNEAQ. CDR3 protein: CASSQIDSGTEAFF. As DNA, the CDR3 is TGTGCCAGCAGCCAGATAGACAGCGGCACTGAAGCTTTCTTT.

V gene TRBV27 combines with J gene TRBJ2-7, with 8 bases fitting TRBD1. Germline V lookup: CDR1 MNHEY, CDR2 SMNVEV (reference sequence). This CDR3 is built from 15 residues. The V and J ends lost 4 bases and 1 base, in that order; junction bases with no gene match: 6. CDR3 residues: CASSSLGTGSYEQYF. CDR3 DNA: TGTGCCAGCAGTTCACTTGGGACAGGATCCTACGAGCAGTACTTC.

The J gene is TRBJ2-1, the V gene TRBV20-1; no definite D call. The germline V gene encodes CDR1 DFQATT and CDR2 SNEGSKA (reference sequence). This CDR3 is built from 11 residues. V lost 4 bases and J 8 bases, leaving 9 bases between the germline ends. CDR3: CSATTLDEQFF. CDR3 in DNA: TGCAGTGCTACCACCTTGGATGAGCAGTTCTTC.

The J gene is TRBJ2-7, the V gene TRBV7-2; 15 bases align to TRBD2. With V trimmed by 4 bases and J by 4 bases, 8 bases remained unmatched. From germline, CDR1 is SGHTA and CDR2 FQGNSA. The CDR3 runs 17 residues. This chain's CDR3 is CASSSQGLAGGGYEQYF. The CDR3 coding sequence is TGTGCCAGCAGCTCTCAGGGACTAGCGGGAGGTGGTTACGAGCAGTACTTC.

The chain joins TRBV4-1 to TRBJ2-2, with 12 bases lining up with TRBD2. V shed 0 bases, J shed 0 bases, and the junction held 2 bases outside the gene matches. This CDR3 has 18 amino acids. CDR1 MGHRA and CDR2 YSYEKL come from the germline V gene. The CDR3 region has the DNA TGCGCCAGCAGCCAAGATACTAGCGGGAGGACGAACACCGGGGAGCTGTTTTTT. Its translation is CASSQDTSGRTNTGELFF.

This clone was picked up a small number of times. This chain's CDR3 is CASSFFAVRRTEAFF. The DNA for the CDR3 is TGTGCCAGCAGTTTTTTCGCGGTGAGGAGGACTGAAGCTTTCTTT. The chain has TRBV28 and TRBJ1-1, with D unresolved. Germline CDR1 MDHEN, CDR2 SYDVKM. CDR3 length: 15 amino acids. Trimming removed 3 bases from V and 5 bases from J, with 16 bases in between.

This clone was counted once. V is TRBV7-9 and J is TRBJ2-5, with no clear D. Germline values: CDR1 SEHNR, CDR2 FQNEAQ (reference sequence). The CDR3 contains 12 residues. The V end lost 5 bases, the J end lost 4 bases, and 8 bases lay between the germline ends. CDR3: CASSPELETQYF. Written as DNA, the CDR3 is TGTGCCAGCAGCCCCGAGCTAGAGACCCAGTACTTC.

This chain uses TRBV27 with TRBJ2-3; D remains ambiguous. There are 14 residues in the CDR3. The V end was cut by 11 bases, the J end by 6 bases, with 21 bases between. The germline V gene has CDR1 MNHEY and CDR2 SMNVEV (reference sequence). The CDR3 here is CASGKQLGWDTQYF. DNA of the CDR3: TGTGCCTCTGGCAAGCAGTTGGGCTGGGATACGCAGTATTTT.

The chain carries TRBV18 and TRBJ1-2, with unresolved D. The V gene's germline CDR1 is KGHSH and CDR2 LQKENI. The CDR3 covers 15 residues. The V end lost 2 bases, the J end lost 0 bases, and 10 bases lay between the germline ends. The CDR3 loop reads CASSPRTETNYGYTF. CDR3 bases: TGTGCCAGCTCACCAAGGACGGAAACTAACTATGGCTACACCTTC.

The rearrangement joins TRBV10-2 to TRBJ2-1; D gene ambiguous. This CDR3 region has 14 residues. V was shortened by 2 bases and J by 4 bases, with 9 bases between the two germline ends. Germline-derived CDR1 and CDR2 are WSHSY and SAAADI. The CDR3 DNA is TGCGCCAGCAGTGAGAGCATTCCTTACAATGAGCAGTTCTTC. Protein: CASSESIPYNEQFF.

This clone was seen only once. The rearrangement links TRBV2 to TRBJ2-7; D is undetermined. Germline lookup yields CDR1 SNHLY and CDR2 FYNNEI. CDR3 length: 14 amino acids. Trimming took off 7 bases at V and 6 bases at J, with 19 bases between the two ends. The CDR3 loop reads CASTTDPSSPEQYF. As DNA, the CDR3 is TGTGCCAGCACCACGGACCCCTCGAGCCCCGAGCAGTACTTC.

This rearrangement joins TRBV19 to TRBJ1-5; D not resolved. This CDR3 has 17 residues. CDR1 and CDR2 (germline): LNHDA, SQIVND (reference sequence). V lost 7 bases and J 0 bases, leaving 19 bases between the germline ends. The DNA of the CDR3 is TGTGCCAGTAAGGCAACCGCTGGGGAGTATAGCAATCAGCCCCAGCATTTT. This gives the protein CASKATAGEYSNQPQHF.

The chain employs TRBV14 and TRBJ2-2; D uncertain. V was pared by 1 base and J by 1 base, with 10 bases between. CDR1 and CDR2 (germline): SGHDN, FVKESK. The CDR3 has 16 amino acids. For the CDR3, the DNA is TGTGCCAGCAGCCAAGGTTCCAGGCTGAACACCGGGGAGCTGTTTTTT. Protein sequence: CASSQGSRLNTGELFF.

The chain employs TRBV4-1 and TRBJ1-3; no clear D gene. With 1 base removed from V and 2 bases from J, the gap between germline ends came to 6 bases. Germline CDR1 reads MGHRA; CDR2 reads YSYEKL. The CDR3 runs 14 residues. This CDR3 is CASSQARTGNTIYF. The CDR3 bases are TGCGCCAGCAGCCAAGCGAGGACTGGAAACACCATATATTTT.

The chain combines TRBV28 with TRBJ2-7; 9 bases align to TRBD2. V shed 7 bases, J shed 2 bases, and the junction held 12 bases outside the gene matches. The germline V gene has CDR1 MDHEN and CDR2 SYDVKM. The CDR3 contains 16 residues. CDR3: CASKVRGTSSTYEQYF. The CDR3 region has the DNA TGTGCCAGCAAAGTGCGGGGGACTAGCAGTACCTACGAGCAGTACTTC.

This clone was detected once. The rearrangement uses TRBV25-1 and TRBJ2-1; D is unresolved. CDR1 is MGHDK and CDR2 is SYGVNS in the germline V gene. V was shortened by 2 bases and J by 3 bases, with 11 bases between the two germline ends. There are 15 residues in the CDR3. This CDR3 reads CASSEAFRVYNEQFF. The CDR3 DNA follows: TGTGCCAGCAGTGAAGCGTTCCGGGTCTACAATGAGCAGTTCTTC.

The rearrangement links TRBV6-1 to TRBJ2-2; D possibly corresponds to TRBD2 (5 bases). Germline-derived CDR1 and CDR2 are MNHNS and SASEGT. This CDR3 is 15 amino acids long. The V end lost 6 bases, the J end lost 0 bases, and 11 bases lay between the germline ends. In nucleotides, the CDR3 is TGTGCCAGCAGCTTTCGGGATCCGAACACCGGGGAGCTGTTTTTT. Translated, it gives CASSFRDPNTGELFF.

V is TRBV27 and J is TRBJ1-4; a weak D match, TRBD1 (6 bases). V lost 0 bases and J 3 bases, leaving 11 bases between the germline ends. Germline V CDR1 and CDR2: MNHEY, SMNVEV (reference sequence). The CDR3 has 16 amino acids. The CDR3 DNA follows: TGTGCCAGCAGTTTATCGCGGCAGGGGCCTAATGAAAAACTGTTTTTT. The encoded protein is CASSLSRQGPNEKLFF.

A word on this clone: The same CDR3 can be traced to other DNA sequences in this sample. The CDR3 sequence: CASSWGGGNTEAFF. In nucleotides, the CDR3 is TGTGCCAGCAGTTGGGGAGGTGGGAACACTGAAGCTTTCTTT. V is TRBV27 and J is TRBJ1-1; D call uncertain. Germline V gives CDR1 MNHEY, CDR2 SMNVEV (reference sequence). V lost 4 bases to trimming and J lost 1 base, with 10 bases between them. The CDR3 runs 14 residues.

The gene calls are TRBV4-3 and TRBJ2-7, with 11 nucleotides matching TRBD1. The junction had 3 bases not matched to a gene; V was cut back by 4 bases and J by 1 base. This CDR3 has 15 amino acids. CDR1 and CDR2 from the germline V gene are LGHNA and YSLEER. The CDR3 protein is CASSPGTGGSYEQYF. The CDR3 nucleotides are TGCGCCAGCAGCCCAGGGACAGGGGGTTCCTACGAGCAGTACTTC.

The chain has TRBV5-1 and TRBJ2-5; 8 nucleotides agree with TRBD2. Germline CDR1 and CDR2: SGHRS and YFSETQ. There are 16 residues in the CDR3. V lost 2 bases, J lost 5 bases, and 11 bases stayed unmatched. The DNA of the CDR3 is TGCGCCAGCAGCTTTTCCGTTACGCGGGGGGAGGAGACCCAGTACTTC. Translated: CASSFSVTRGEETQYF.

The chain joins TRBV9 to TRBJ2-2, with 8 bases fitting TRBD2. CDR3 size: 18 residues. CDR1 SGDLS and CDR2 YYNGEE come from the germline V gene. V lost 3 bases, J lost 4 bases, and 14 bases stayed unmatched. The CDR3 loop reads CASSELWLAGAATGELFF. CDR3 coding DNA: TGTGCCAGCAGCGAACTCTGGCTAGCGGGTGCGGCCACCGGGGAGCTGTTTTTT.

As regards this clone: Other nucleotide sequences from this sample produce the same CDR3. V is TRBV29-1 and J is TRBJ1-2; 9 bases match TRBD1. CDR1 is SQVTM, CDR2 ANQGSEA, per germline. This CDR3 region has 14 residues. V trimming: 6 bases; J trimming: 1 base; junction bases outside the gene matches: 6. The CDR3: CSVDPGQGNYGYTF. The CDR3 region has the DNA TGCAGCGTCGATCCGGGACAGGGTAACTATGGCTACACCTTC.